What follows is one TCR beta chain and its context. Its antigen remains unidentified. V shed 2 bases and J shed 5 bases, with 13 bases lying between them. The CDR3 runs 14 residues. CDR1 MNHEY and CDR2 SVGAGI come from the germline V gene. This specimen comes from a study of OX40 agonist ivuxolimab in advanced cancers. Points from the study as a whole: The specificity for antigen of the expanded peripheral T cells was not determined.

Produced via immunoSEQ multiplex PCR; TCRdb's table is partial and in-frame only. The table lists fewer than 90,000 clones, 86% of them singletons, with roughly 7.3% in the top ten. The sample was CD4+ or CD8+ T cells sorted from blood, taken in a trial of the OX40 agonist ivuxolimab. The chain is built from TRBV6-5 and TRBJ2-7, with D unclear. This sequence was found in an adult with an advanced solid tumor such as melanoma, head and neck, liver or kidney cancer. In nucleotides, the CDR3 is TGTGCCAGCAGTTACCTCACTCGGCGAAACGAGCAGTACTTC. This encodes CASSYLTRRNEQYF.